The source of this T cell receptor (beta chain) is a study of T cells in Graves' hyperthyroidism and ophthalmopathy. Patients counted as stable if ophthalmopathy did not develop within 18 months. This clonotype came up many times. Authors of the study amplified TCR beta CDR3 regions from RNA transcripts. The study used the HTBI primer set for a first-round RT-PCR of the TCR CDR3. Each CDR3 protein is one row after TCRdb ran MiXCR on the multiplex PCR reads. The sample lists hundreds of thousands of distinct CDR3 sequences, 14% seen once, with 10% to 13% in the top ten. Germline V lookup: CDR1 GTSNPN, CDR2 SVGIG (reference sequence). Trimming cost V 2 bases and J 6 bases; bases outside gene matches: 1. The CDR3 contains 12 residues.

The rearrangement joins TRBV30 to TRBJ2-1; TRBD2 aligns across 7 bases. The sequence was obtained from a woman aged 18-35 years with Graves' hyperthyroidism. The sequenced sample was blood. In DNA, the CDR3 is TGTGCCTGGAGTTGGACTAGCAATGAGCAGTTCTTC. Protein: CAWSWTSNEQFF. The whole variable domain, filled in from reference TRBV30 and TRBJ2-1, reads SQTIHQWPATLVQPVGSPLSLECTVEGTSNPNLYWYRQAAGRGLQLLFYSVGIGQISSEVPQNLSASRPQDRQFILSSKKLLLSDSGFYLCAWSWTSNEQFFGPGTRLTVL.